This T cell receptor (beta chain) emerged from a study of cytomegalovirus exposure and HLA in healthy donors. Whole-study findings and limits: Reports credit the classifier with highly specific, highly sensitive diagnosis of cytomegalovirus status. A few CMV-associated chains proved CMV antigen-specific in vitro.

The PCR ran on 60 Vbeta and 13 Jbeta primers. Measured with immunoSEQ multiplex PCR; TCRdb has only the in-frame clones, and not every one. The top ten clones hold around 15% of a sample with some 100,000 clones, approximately 79% of them seen once. The CDR3 extends over 13 amino acids. Germline V gene data show CDR1 as MNHNS and CDR2 as SASEGT. V lost 3 bases, J lost 8 bases, and 6 bases stayed unmatched. With respect to this clone: Its antigen is unidentified.

The sequence came from a man aged 45-60 years in good health and CMV-seropositive. The chain recombines TRBV6-1 with TRBJ1-2; 7 bases line up with TRBD1. Sequenced input: PBMCs. CDR3 protein: CASSETGTRGYTF. The CDR3 nucleotides are TGTGCCAGCAGTGAGACAGGGACGAGGGGCTACACCTTC.